A single sample is the source of the 12 T cell receptor beta chains below, sequenced in a study of T cells in Graves' hyperthyroidism and ophthalmopathy. The investigators amplified TCR beta CDR3 regions from RNA transcripts. The HTBI primer set served for first-round RT-PCR of the TCR CDR3. TCRdb called the multiplex PCR reads again in MiXCR, with one record for every CDR3 protein. In the table there are fewer than 400,000 distinct CDR3 sequences, roughly 25% of which are singletons. The sample comprised blood. The receptors were sampled from a man between 50 and 59 years old with Graves' hyperthyroidism.

This clonotype was observed at least ten times. This chain joins TRBV11-2 and TRBJ2-7, with a tentative D call TRBD2 (6 bases). Germline values: CDR1 SGHAT, CDR2 FQNNGV. The CDR3 has 15 residues. Trimming cost V 2 bases and J 0 bases, with 11 bases left between them. In DNA, the CDR3 is TGTGCCAGCAGCTTACGGAGCGGGCACTCCTACGAGCAGTACTTC. Protein: CASSLRSGHSYEQYF.

In this sample, this clonotype turned up a few times. The chain joins TRBV3-1 to TRBJ2-7; possible D gene TRBD2, 6 bases. CDR3 size: 15 residues. The germline gives CDR1 LGHDT, CDR2 YNNKEL (reference sequence). Trimming took 2 bases from V and 2 from J, leaving 13 bases between them. In nucleotides, the CDR3 is TGTGCCAGCAGCCAATTTCTAGCGAACACCTACGAGCAGTACTTC. This sequence encodes CASSQFLANTYEQYF.

This clonotype turned up a few times. The chain has TRBV28 and TRBJ2-4, with D unclear. Trimming shortened V by 8 bases and J by 1 base, and 6 bases separated the two germline ends. CDR3 length: 12 amino acids. Germline assignment: CDR1 MDHEN and CDR2 SYDVKM. The CDR3 sequence: CASGWAKNIQYF. The CDR3 region has the DNA TGTGCCAGCGGGTGGGCCAAAAACATTCAGTACTTC.

This clonotype was observed many times. This chain uses TRBV6-1 with TRBJ2-1; D remains ambiguous. Germline CDR1 is MNHNS and CDR2 is SASEGT. This CDR3 contains 14 residues. V lost 2 bases and J lost 4, with 9 bases in between. The CDR3 is CASSERLFYNEQFF. The CDR3 DNA reads TGTGCCAGCAGTGAACGGCTATTTTACAATGAGCAGTTCTTC.

The sample holds a few counts of this clonotype. The chain is built from TRBV12-3 or TRBV12-4 and TRBJ2-3; D may correspond to TRBD1 or TRBD2 (5 bases each). This CDR3 contains 16 residues. The V end lost 10 bases, the J end lost 0 bases, and 20 bases lay between the germline ends. CDR3 coding DNA: TGTGCCACACGCTGGGGGAGCGGCCGTAGCACAGATACGCAGTATTTT. It yields the protein CATRWGSGRSTDTQYF.

This clonotype was detected only once. A much more abundant neighbour one base away suggests this may be a read error. The chain is built from TRBV12-3 or TRBV12-4 and TRBJ2-1; a weak D match, TRBD1 (6 bases). V was cut by 5 bases and J by 8 bases, with 13 bases left in between. The CDR3 length is 13 residues. The CDR3 region is CASSPIGGYEQFF. The CDR3 region has the DNA TGTGCCAGCAGTCCAATAGGGGGTTATGAGCAGTTCTTC.

This clonotype appeared a few times. The chain has TRBV7-2 and TRBJ1-5, with D unclear. The germline gives CDR1 SGHTA, CDR2 FQGNSA. The V and J ends lost 0 bases and 0 bases respectively, with 3 bases between them. CDR3 length equals 14 residues. The CDR3 loop is CASSLAHSNQPQHF. The DNA for the CDR3 is TGTGCCAGCAGCTTAGCCCATAGCAATCAGCCCCAGCATTTT.

This clonotype has at least ten counts. The chain couples TRBV6-1 to TRBJ2-1; 11 nucleotides agree with TRBD2. Germline values: CDR1 MNHNS, CDR2 SASEGT. The CDR3 length is 15 residues. J lost 6 bases, V lost 6 bases, and 7 bases had no gene match. CDR3 loop: CASSYGTSGSNEQFF. DNA for the CDR3: TGTGCCAGCAGCTACGGGACTAGCGGATCCAATGAGCAGTTCTTC.

Concerning this clonotype itself: One junction end does not reproduce the germline sequence, and a read error may be involved. The chain carries TRBV19 and TRBJ1-2, with D possibly being TRBD1 (5 bases). This CDR3 spans 14 amino acids. Germline V gene sequence: CDR1 LNHDA, CDR2 SQIVND (reference sequence). CDR3 loop: CASSISLGRNGHTF. The CDR3 bases are TGTGCCAGTAGTATTTCTCTGGGGCGAAATGGCCACACCTTC.

The chain links TRBV19 to TRBJ1-2, with D hard to call. The V gene's germline CDR1 is LNHDA and CDR2 SQIVND (reference sequence). This CDR3 has 13 residues. The ends were cut back, 7 bases at V and 5 bases at J, with 14 bases in the middle. CDR3 sequence (DNA): TGTGCCAGTACCATGGAGGGTGTATATGGCTACACCTTC. Its translation is CASTMEGVYGYTF.

V usage is TRBV10-3 and J usage is TRBJ2-1; D is perhaps TRBD2 (6 bases). The germline V gene encodes CDR1 ENHRY and CDR2 SYGVKD. The V gene lost 3 bases and the J gene lost 0 bases, with 12 bases spanning the gap. The CDR3 extends over 16 amino acids. The CDR3 DNA is TGTGCCATCAGTGAAACTAGCCCTAGCTCCTACAATGAGCAGTTCTTC. The encoded protein is CAISETSPSSYNEQFF.

The table lists this clonotype with many counts. The chain recombines TRBV28 with TRBJ2-1; 9 bases map to TRBD1. V gave up 5 bases and J gave up 6 bases; unmatched junction bases: 5. CDR3 size: 14 residues. CDR1 and CDR2 from the germline V gene are MDHEN and SYDVKM. In DNA, the CDR3 is TGTGCCAGCAGTCACTGGACAGGGGTCAATGAGCAGTTCTTC. As protein: CASSHWTGVNEQFF. Filled out from reference TRBV28 and TRBJ2-1, the complete variable domain reads DVKVTQSSRYLVKRTGEKVFLECVQDMDHENMFWYRQDPGLGLRLIYFSYDVKMKEKGDIPEGYSVSREKKERFSLILESASTNQTSMYLCASSHWTGVNEQFFGPGTRLTVL.